One T cell receptor (beta chain) is described in this entry. Its antigen is not known. Indicated time point: sample taken at primary tumor resection. Donors were fewer than 90 untreated early-stage non-small cell lung cancer patients. Tumor, nontumor lung or frozen PBMC supplied whole RNA that was sequenced unsorted. The data were obtained in a study of spatial heterogeneity in lung cancer. Study context: Alpha-chain sequences were detected in numbers that were consistently lower than beta-chain sequences. Mean representation of each unique TCR and UMI combination in the raw reads exceeded 8.5 occurrences.

TCRdb independently ran MiXCR on the 5' RACE reads; one entry per CDR3 protein. Altogether 3,000 or so distinct CDR3 sequences are present, approximately 10% being singletons, with the ten largest covering around 12%. Study-wide findings and caveats: Within tumors, counts of expanded alpha and beta TCRs tracked tumor mutation counts.

V lost 5 bases and J lost 2; bases outside the gene matches: 6. The CDR3 covers 16 residues. Germline-derived CDR1 and CDR2 are SGHTA and FQGTGA. Sequencing was performed on lung tumor tissue, taken at surgery. The rearrangement links TRBV7-3 to TRBJ1-2, with TRBD1 identical over 12 bases. This TCR came from a male donor with early-stage non-small cell lung cancer. The CDR3 region is CASSRTGTGGNYGYTF. As DNA, the CDR3 is TGTGCCAGCAGCCGTACCGGGACAGGGGGCAACTATGGCTACACCTTC.